Listed below are T cell receptor beta chains from one sample, sequenced in a study of persistence of HIV-infected CD4 T cells. Some clones are missing from TCRdb's copy, which holds only in-frame ones; the method was immunoSEQ multiplex PCR. The table has roughly 13,000 clones, roughly 66% seen once. These TCRs are of unknown antigen specificity. Material: CD4+ T cells sorted from PBMCs after approximately 19-hour stimulation, obtained from a patient who received antiretroviral therapy. All receptors derive from an adult man with HIV who was CMV-seropositive. CDR3s include the opening cysteine and the closing phenylalanine or tryptophan. D genes are given only for firm matches. Part of the rows lack a size; the others show once, few, many or a class for expanded clones.

abundance	v_gene	d_gene	j_gene	CDR3nt	CDR3aa
few	TRBV28	NA	TRBJ1-5	TGTGCCAGCATCGAGGGGCAGGGAAACAATCAGCCCCAGCATTTT	CASIEGQGNNQPQHF
few	TRBV30	TRBD1	TRBJ1-2	TGTGCCTGGGCGATTTCAGGGGGCTTCTATGGCTACACCTTC	CAWAISGGFYGYTF
NA	TRBV2	NA	TRBJ2-6	TGTGCCAGCAGTGGGGATGGGGCTGGGGCCAACGTCCTGACTTTC	CASSGDGAGANVLTF
NA	TRBV30	NA	TRBJ2-1	TGTGCCTGGAGTGGCGGGACAGTAGGTGAGCAGTTCTTC	CAWSGGTVGEQFF
NA	TRBV5-1	NA	TRBJ1-3	TGCGCCAGCAGCTCCGATGACAGGATCTCTGGAAACACCATATATTTT	CASSSDDRISGNTIYF
NA	TRBV9	NA	TRBJ2-1	TGTGCCAGCAGCGTTGGCTATGAGCAGTTCTTC	CASSVGYEQFF
NA	TRBV27	NA	TRBJ2-7	TGTGCCAGCAGTCGCAAACCCCAACTCGAGCAGTACTTC	CASSRKPQLEQYF
NA	TRBV20-1	NA	TRBJ2-3	TGCAGTGCGGGACTTGGGGACAGTTTCTATTTT	CSAGLGDSFYF
NA	TRBV29-1	TRBD2	TRBJ2-3	TGCAGCGGGTCCGGGACTAGTAGCACAGATACGCAGTATTTT	CSGSGTSSTDTQYF
NA	TRBV30	NA	TRBJ1-4	TGTGCCTGGAGTGTAGCGGGGCAGGGATGGTACGAAAAACTGTTTTTT	CAWSVAGQGWYEKLFF
NA	TRBV24-1	NA	TRBJ2-1	TGTGCCACCAGTGCGCTTAATGAGCAGTTCTTC	CATSALNEQFF
NA	TRBV27	TRBD1	TRBJ1-1	TGTGCCAGCAGTTTACCCCCCGGGACAGGCGGGAACACTGAAGCTTTCTTT	CASSLPPGTGGNTEAFF
NA	TRBV14	NA	TRBJ1-2	TGTGCCAGCAGCCAGCAGGGGACCGCTAGTGGCTACACCTTC	CASSQQGTASGYTF
NA	TRBV23-1	TRBD1	TRBJ1-1	TGCGCCAGCAGTCCTAGAACGGGACAGGAGGACACTGAAGCTTTCTTT	CASSPRTGQEDTEAFF
medium-sized	TRBV20-1	NA	TRBJ2-5	TGCAGTGGACAGCACCAAGAGACCCAGTACTTC	CSGQHQETQYF
NA	TRBV19	NA	TRBJ2-1	TGTGCCAGTAATCCCGGGAGCTCCTACAATGAGCAGTTCTTC	CASNPGSSYNEQFF
medium-sized	TRBV2	TRBD2	TRBJ2-1	TGTGCCAGCAGTGACAAGAGCGGGAGAGGTAGTAATGAGCAGTTCTTC	CASSDKSGRGSNEQFF
NA	TRBV7-2	NA	TRBJ1-5	TGTGCCAGCAGCTTAGTCAGGGGATCGGGGGGACAGCCCCAGCATTTT	CASSLVRGSGGQPQHF
NA	TRBV12-5	TRBD2	TRBJ2-1	TGTGCTAGTGGTTTGGCCACGGGAGGGGTTTATGAGCAGTTCTTC	CASGLATGGVYEQFF
NA	TRBV3-1/TRBV3-2	NA	TRBJ2-5	TGTGCCAGCAGCCAAGAATGGGGCCGTACCCAGACCCAGTACTTC	CASSQEWGRTQTQYF
few	TRBV6-1	NA	TRBJ2-5	TGTGCCAGCAGTGAAAAGCGGGCCGGAACCCAGTACTTC	CASSEKRAGTQYF
NA	TRBV30	NA	TRBJ1-4	TGTGCCTGGAGCGGACAGTCTAAGGAAAAACTGTTTTTT	CAWSGQSKEKLFF
few	TRBV6-1	NA	TRBJ1-2	TGTGCCAGCAGCCAGGGTAGAGTTCTAGATGGCTACACCTTC	CASSQGRVLDGYTF
NA	TRBV12-2	NA	TRBJ1-1	TGTGCAAGTCGCTTCGGGCCCCCCGGCAGGGCGGGTACTGAAGCTTTCTTT	CASRFGPPGRAGTEAFF
NA	TRBV7-2	NA	TRBJ1-1	TGTGCCAGCAGCCCTAAAACTAAAGCTTTGAACACTGAAGCTTTCTTT	CASSPKTKALNTEAFF
NA	TRBV3-1/TRBV3-2	NA	TRBJ1-5	TGTGCCAGCAGCCAAGGGTCCCATCAGCCCCAGCATTTT	CASSQGSHQPQHF
NA	TRBV5-5	NA	TRBJ1-1	TGTGCCAGCAGCTTGTTTGGGGGGACTGAAGCTTTCTTT	CASSLFGGTEAFF
few	TRBV5-8	NA	TRBJ1-4	TGTGCCAGCAGCTTGGGGCAGAAAGCAACTAATGAAAAACTGTTTTTT	CASSLGQKATNEKLFF
medium-sized	TRBV3-1/TRBV3-2	TRBD1	TRBJ1-3	TGTGCCAGCAGCCAAGATCAGACAGGGGCGCCGGGAAACACCATATATTTT	CASSQDQTGAPGNTIYF
NA	TRBV19	TRBD1	TRBJ1-4	TGTGCCAGTAGTTCGTGGACAGGGCAAAATGAAAAACTGTTTTTT	CASSSWTGQNEKLFF
NA	TRBV5-8	NA	TRBJ2-3	TGTGCCAGCAGCAATGGCAACAGTCTAACAGATACGCAGTATTTT	CASSNGNSLTDTQYF
medium-sized	TRBV7-2	TRBD1	TRBJ1-6	TGTGCCAGCAGGAGCGGGACAGCAAATTCACCCCTCCACTTT	CASRSGTANSPLHF
few	TRBV7-2	NA	TRBJ1-2	TGTGCCAGCAGCTCAGGACGGGACTATGGCTACACCTTC	CASSSGRDYGYTF
NA	TRBV11-3	TRBD2	TRBJ2-1	TGTGCCAGCAGCCCCAGCGGGAGGGCCGACAATGAGCAGTTCTTC	CASSPSGRADNEQFF
NA	TRBV9	TRBD2	TRBJ2-5	TGTGCCAGCAGCGTATCTAGCGGGGGGGAGACCCAGTACTTC	CASSVSSGGETQYF
NA	TRBV28	NA	TRBJ1-3	TGTGCCAGCAGCCTAGGACGGGGAAACACCATATATTTT	CASSLGRGNTIYF
NA	TRBV25-1	TRBD1	TRBJ1-5	TGTGCCAGCAGTGGGGACAGGTTCGGGCCCCAGCATTTT	CASSGDRFGPQHF
NA	TRBV4-2	NA	TRBJ1-6	TGTGCCAGCAGCCAAGACTTGGGCAGGGATTCACCCCTCCACTTT	CASSQDLGRDSPLHF
few	TRBV7-8	TRBD1	TRBJ1-5	TGTGCCAGCAGCCCTCGAGACAGGGGTACCAATCAGCCCCAGCATTTT	CASSPRDRGTNQPQHF
NA	TRBV6-5	NA	TRBJ1-2	TGTGCCAGCAGTTACTCCACCGGGACACACTATGGCTACACCTTC	CASSYSTGTHYGYTF
NA	TRBV19	NA	TRBJ2-7	TGTGCCAGTAGTCCAAACGACAGGAGCTACGAGCAGTACTTC	CASSPNDRSYEQYF
NA	TRBV10-2	NA	TRBJ1-2	TGCGCCAGCAGTGAGTTGGGGAGAGAGGCTGGGGGCTACACCTTC	CASSELGREAGGYTF
once	TRBV5-4	TRBD1	TRBJ2-5	TGTGCCAGCAGCCAAAACAGGGGTGAGACCCAGTACTTC	CASSQNRGETQYF
few	TRBV7-9	NA	TRBJ1-5	TGTGCCAGCAGCTTAGGGCAGGCTAACAACTTCTATAGCAATCAGCCCCAGCATTTT	CASSLGQANNFYSNQPQHF
NA	TRBV6-2/TRBV6-3	NA	TRBJ1-5	TGTGCCAGCAGTAACTTGGGGACCCATCAGCCCCAGCATTTT	CASSNLGTHQPQHF
NA	TRBV19	NA	TRBJ1-2	TGTGCCAGTAGTCCTTCGGCTCTTTCTAACTATGGCTACACCTTC	CASSPSALSNYGYTF